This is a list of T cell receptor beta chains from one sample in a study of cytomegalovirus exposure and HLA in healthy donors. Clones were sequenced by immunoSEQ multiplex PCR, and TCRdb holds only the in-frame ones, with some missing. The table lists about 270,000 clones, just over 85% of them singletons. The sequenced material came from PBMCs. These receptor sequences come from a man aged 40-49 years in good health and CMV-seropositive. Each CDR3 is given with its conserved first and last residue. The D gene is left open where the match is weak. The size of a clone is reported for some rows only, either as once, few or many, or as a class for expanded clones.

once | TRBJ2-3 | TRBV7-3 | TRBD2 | CASSLSLAGITDTQYF | TGTGCCAGCAGCTTAAGCCTAGCGGGGATCACAGATACGCAGTATTTT
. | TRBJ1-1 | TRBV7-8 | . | CASSLALSGLYGTEAFF | TGTGCCAGCAGCTTAGCGCTTTCAGGGTTGTATGGCACTGAAGCTTTCTTT
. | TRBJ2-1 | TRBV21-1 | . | CASSDDRDRGYNEQFF | TGTGCCAGCAGCGATGACCGGGACAGGGGCTACAATGAGCAGTTCTTC
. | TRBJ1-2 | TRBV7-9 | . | CSSSQWEKANYGYTF | TGTTCCAGCAGCCAATGGGAGAAAGCTAACTATGGCTACACCTTC
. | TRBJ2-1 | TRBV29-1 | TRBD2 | CSVGTSGNSYNEQFF | TGCAGCGTAGGGACTAGCGGGAACTCCTACAATGAGCAGTTCTTC
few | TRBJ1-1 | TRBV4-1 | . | CASSQDGRGITEAFF | TGCGCCAGCAGCCAAGACGGACGAGGGATCACTGAAGCTTTCTTT
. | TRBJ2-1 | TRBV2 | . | CASSAREQFF | TGTGCCAGCAGTGCCCGGGAGCAGTTCTTC
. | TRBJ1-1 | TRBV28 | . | CASSSLTGSNTEAFF | TGTGCCAGCAGTTCGCTAACAGGGTCGAACACTGAAGCTTTCTTT
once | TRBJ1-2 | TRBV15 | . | CATSRDVGGHDGYPF | TGTGCCACCAGCAGAGATGTCGGGGGGCATGATGGCTACCCCTTC
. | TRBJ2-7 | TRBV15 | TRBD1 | CATSRPPQGAYEQYF | TGTGCCACCAGCAGACCCCCCCAGGGGGCCTACGAGCAGTACTTC
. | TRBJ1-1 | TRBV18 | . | CASSPLSGQNTEAFF | TGTGCCAGCTCACCACTCTCGGGACAAAACACTGAAGCTTTCTTT
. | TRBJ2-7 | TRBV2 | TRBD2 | CASSLPDRRTSNSYEQYF | TGTGCCAGCAGCCTTCCGGACAGACGGACTAGCAACTCCTACGAGCAGTACTTC
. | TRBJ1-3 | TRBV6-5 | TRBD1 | CASSPQGARGNTIYF | TGTGCCAGCAGCCCCCAGGGGGCGCGGGGAAACACCATATATTTT
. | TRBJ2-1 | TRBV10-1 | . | CASSETAGQGNEQFF | TGCGCCAGCAGTGAGACGGCAGGGCAGGGCAATGAGCAGTTCTTC
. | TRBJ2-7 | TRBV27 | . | CASSLPDSSYEQYF | TGTGCCAGCAGTCTACCGGACAGCAGCTACGAGCAGTACTTC
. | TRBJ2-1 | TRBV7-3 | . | CASSLGLESYNEQFF | TGTGCCAGCAGCTTAGGGTTGGAGTCCTACAATGAGCAGTTCTTC
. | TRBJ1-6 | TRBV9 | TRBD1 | CASSERDRGNSPLHF | TGTGCCAGCAGCGAGCGGGACAGGGGAAATTCACCCCTCCACTTT
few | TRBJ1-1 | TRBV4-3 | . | CASSQDGGIYTEAFF | TGCGCCAGCAGCCAAGATGGCGGGATTTACACTGAAGCTTTCTTT
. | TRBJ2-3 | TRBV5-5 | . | CASIEPGPRGDTQYF | TGTGCCAGCATCGAGCCGGGACCCCGGGGGGATACGCAGTATTTT
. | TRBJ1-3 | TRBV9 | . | CASSLTTDTSGNTIYF | TGTGCCAGCAGCCTCACGACAGATACCTCCGGAAACACCATATATTTT
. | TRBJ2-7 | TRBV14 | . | CASSPQPWAEDLYEQYF | TGTGCCAGCAGCCCTCAACCGTGGGCTGAAGACCTCTACGAGCAGTACTTC
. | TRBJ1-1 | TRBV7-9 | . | CASSLGGEAFF | TGTGCCAGCAGCTTGGGGGGTGAAGCTTTCTTT
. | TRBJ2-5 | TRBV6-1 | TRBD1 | CASTGVFWETQYF | TGTGCCAGTACAGGGGTCTTCTGGGAGACCCAGTACTTC
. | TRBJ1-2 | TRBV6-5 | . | CASSYSINGNYGYTF | TGTGCCAGCAGTTACTCGATAAACGGTAACTATGGCTACACCTTC
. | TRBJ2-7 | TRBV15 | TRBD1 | CATSSPTGRTGGYEQYF | TGTGCCACCAGCAGTCCTACCGGAAGGACAGGGGGCTACGAGCAGTACTTC
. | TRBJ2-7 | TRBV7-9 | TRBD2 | CSSSSTDWGGPGNEQYF | TGTTCCAGCAGCTCAACCGATTGGGGGGGACCGGGAAACGAGCAGTACTTC
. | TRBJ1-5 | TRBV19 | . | CASEQGNQPQHF | TGTGCCAGCGAACAGGGCAATCAGCCCCAGCATTTT
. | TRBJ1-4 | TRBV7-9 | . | CASSVEGASNEKLFF | TGTGCCAGCAGCGTCGAGGGTGCGAGTAATGAAAAACTGTTTTTT
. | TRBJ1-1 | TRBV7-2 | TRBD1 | CASSHDVGQGAHFNTEAFF | TGTGCCAGCAGCCACGACGTGGGACAGGGGGCCCACTTCAACACTGAAGCTTTCTTT
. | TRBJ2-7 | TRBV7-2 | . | CASSWPDTFYEQYF | TGTGCCAGCAGCTGGCCGGACACCTTCTACGAGCAGTACTTC
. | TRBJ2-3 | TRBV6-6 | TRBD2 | CASSSPGAGADTQYF | TGTGCCAGCAGTTCCCCGGGAGCGGGAGCAGATACGCAGTATTTT
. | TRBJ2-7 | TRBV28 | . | CASSSFYLAVSYEQYF | TGTGCCAGCAGTTCCTTTTATCTGGCGGTCTCCTACGAGCAGTACTTC
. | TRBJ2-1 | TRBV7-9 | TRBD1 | CSSSLDRGDEQFF | TGTTCCAGCAGCCTCGACAGGGGGGATGAGCAGTTCTTC
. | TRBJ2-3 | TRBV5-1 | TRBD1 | CASSWAGTGGLGTDTQYF | TGCGCCAGCAGCTGGGCCGGGACAGGGGGCTTGGGCACAGATACGCAGTATTTT
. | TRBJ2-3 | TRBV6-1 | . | CAAQRTSTDTQYF | TGTGCCGCCCAGCGGACTAGCACAGATACGCAGTATTTT
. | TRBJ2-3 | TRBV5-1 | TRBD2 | CASSLGGTSGRDTQYF | TGCGCCAGCAGCTTGGGCGGGACTAGCGGGAGAGATACGCAGTATTTT
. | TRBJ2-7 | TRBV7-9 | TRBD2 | CSSSFSGRPYEQYF | TGTTCCAGCAGCTTTAGCGGGCGACCCTACGAGCAGTACTTC
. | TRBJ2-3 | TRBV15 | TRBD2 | CATSGGTSDTDTQYF | TGTGCCACCAGCGGCGGGACTAGCGACACAGATACGCAGTATTTT
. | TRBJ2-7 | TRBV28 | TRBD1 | CASRSPGQGMYEQYF | TGTGCCAGCAGATCCCCCGGACAGGGGATGTACGAGCAGTACTTC
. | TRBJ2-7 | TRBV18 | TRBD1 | CASSLKGGDEQYF | TGTGCCAGCTCACTCAAAGGGGGCGACGAGCAGTACTTC
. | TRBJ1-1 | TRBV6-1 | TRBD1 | CASSQGVNTEAFF | TGTGCCAGCAGTCAGGGGGTGAACACTGAAGCTTTCTTT
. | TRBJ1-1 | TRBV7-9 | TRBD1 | CASSFGDRGDTEAFF | TGTGCCAGCAGCTTTGGGGACAGGGGGGACACTGAAGCTTTCTTT
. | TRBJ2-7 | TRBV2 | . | CASTGEGYDEQYF | TGTGCCAGCACCGGGGAAGGGTACGACGAGCAGTACTTC
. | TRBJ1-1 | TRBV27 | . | CASRGVLNTEAFF | TGTGCCAGCAGAGGGGTTTTGAACACTGAAGCTTTCTTT
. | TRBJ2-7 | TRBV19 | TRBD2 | CASSQAGDYEQYF | TGTGCCAGTAGTCAAGCGGGAGACTACGAGCAGTACTTC
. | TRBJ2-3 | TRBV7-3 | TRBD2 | CASSLYSGSGIDTQYF | TGTGCCAGCAGCTTATATAGCGGGAGCGGGATAGATACGCAGTATTTT
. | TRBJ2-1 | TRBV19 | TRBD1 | CASSYRQGRLGYNEQFF | TGTGCCAGTAGTTACCGACAGGGTCGTTTAGGGTACAATGAGCAGTTCTTC
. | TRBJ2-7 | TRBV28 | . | CASRGRPPYEQYF | TGTGCCAGCAGGGGGCGGCCTCCCTACGAGCAGTACTTC
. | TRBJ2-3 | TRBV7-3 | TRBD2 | CASSLTGDGSGRADTQYF | TGTGCCAGCAGCTTAACGGGGGATGGTAGCGGGAGGGCGGATACGCAGTATTTT
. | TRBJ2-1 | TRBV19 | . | CASSNGVNNEQFF | TGTGCCAGTAGTAACGGGGTTAACAATGAGCAGTTCTTC
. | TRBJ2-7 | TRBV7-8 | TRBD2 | CASSLAWLAGGPWNEQYF | TGTGCCAGCAGCTTAGCGTGGCTAGCGGGAGGGCCATGGAACGAGCAGTACTTC
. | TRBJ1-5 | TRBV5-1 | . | CASSLEGGWGNQPQHF | TGCGCCAGCAGCTTGGAAGGAGGGTGGGGCAATCAGCCCCAGCATTTT
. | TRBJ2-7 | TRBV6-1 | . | CASKSTHSYEQYF | TGTGCCAGCAAATCGACTCACTCCTACGAGCAGTACTTC
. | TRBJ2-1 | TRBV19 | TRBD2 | CASSYTRGLGNEQFF | TGTGCCAGTAGTTATACTAGGGGACTAGGCAATGAGCAGTTCTTC
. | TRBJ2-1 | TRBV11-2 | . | CASSLAGLDEQFF | TGTGCCAGCAGCTTAGCAGGGTTGGATGAGCAGTTCTTC
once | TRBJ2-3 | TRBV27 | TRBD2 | CASSVAGGPDTQYF | TGTGCCAGCAGCGTAGCGGGAGGGCCAGATACGCAGTATTTT
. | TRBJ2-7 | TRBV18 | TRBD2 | CASSSLSGSRTYEQYF | TGTGCCAGCTCATCCTTAAGCGGGAGCCGAACCTACGAGCAGTACTTC